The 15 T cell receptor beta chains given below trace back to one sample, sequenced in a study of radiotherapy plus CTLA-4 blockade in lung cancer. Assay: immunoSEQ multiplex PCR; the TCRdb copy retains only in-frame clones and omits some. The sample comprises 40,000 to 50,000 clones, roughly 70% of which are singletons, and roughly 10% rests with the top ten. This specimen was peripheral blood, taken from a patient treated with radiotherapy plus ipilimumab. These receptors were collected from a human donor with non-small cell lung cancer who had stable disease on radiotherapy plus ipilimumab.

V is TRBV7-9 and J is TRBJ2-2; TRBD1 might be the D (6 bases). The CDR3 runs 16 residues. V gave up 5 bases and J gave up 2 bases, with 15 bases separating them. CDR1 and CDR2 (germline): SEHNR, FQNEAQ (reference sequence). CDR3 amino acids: CASSPGWGPNTGELFF. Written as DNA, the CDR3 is TGTGCCAGCAGCCCAGGGTGGGGGCCCAACACCGGGGAGCTGTTTTTT.

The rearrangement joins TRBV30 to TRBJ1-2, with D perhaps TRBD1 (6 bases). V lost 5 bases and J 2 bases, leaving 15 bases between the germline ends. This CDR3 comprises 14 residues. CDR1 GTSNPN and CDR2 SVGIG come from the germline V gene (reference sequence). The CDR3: CAWLRGQYNYGYTF. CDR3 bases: TGTGCCTGGTTACGCGGACAGTACAACTATGGCTACACCTTC.

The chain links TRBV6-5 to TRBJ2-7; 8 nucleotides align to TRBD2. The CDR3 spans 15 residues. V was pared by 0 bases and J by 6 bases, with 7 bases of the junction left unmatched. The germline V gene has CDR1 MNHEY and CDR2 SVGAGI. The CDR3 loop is CASSYSKIAGREQYF. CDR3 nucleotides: TGTGCCAGCAGTTACTCGAAGATAGCGGGGCGCGAGCAGTACTTC.

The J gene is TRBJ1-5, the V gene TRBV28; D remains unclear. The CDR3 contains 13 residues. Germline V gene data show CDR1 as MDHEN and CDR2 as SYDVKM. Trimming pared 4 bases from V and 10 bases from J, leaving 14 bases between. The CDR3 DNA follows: TGTGCCAGCAGTTCCCCTACCTCCCACCCCCAGCATTTT. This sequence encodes CASSSPTSHPQHF.

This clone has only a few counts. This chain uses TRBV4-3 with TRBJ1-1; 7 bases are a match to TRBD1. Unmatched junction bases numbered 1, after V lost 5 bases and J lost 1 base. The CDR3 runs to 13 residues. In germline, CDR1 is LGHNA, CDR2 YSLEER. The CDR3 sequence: CASSYRGNTEAFF. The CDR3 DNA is TGCGCCAGCAGCTACAGGGGGAACACTGAAGCTTTCTTT.

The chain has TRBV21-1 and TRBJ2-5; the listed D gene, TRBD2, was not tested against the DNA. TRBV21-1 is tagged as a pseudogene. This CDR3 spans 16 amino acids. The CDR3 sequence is CASSLHWRGREETQYF. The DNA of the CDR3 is TGTGCCAGCAGCCTTCACTGGCGGGGAAGGGAAGAGACCCAGTACTTC.

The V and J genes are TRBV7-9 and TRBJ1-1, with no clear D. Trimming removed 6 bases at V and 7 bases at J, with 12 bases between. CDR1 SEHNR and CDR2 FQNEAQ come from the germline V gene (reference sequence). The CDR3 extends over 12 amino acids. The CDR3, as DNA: TGTGCCAGCAGTCCCGGGGTGGATGAAGCTTTCTTT. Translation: CASSPGVDEAFF.

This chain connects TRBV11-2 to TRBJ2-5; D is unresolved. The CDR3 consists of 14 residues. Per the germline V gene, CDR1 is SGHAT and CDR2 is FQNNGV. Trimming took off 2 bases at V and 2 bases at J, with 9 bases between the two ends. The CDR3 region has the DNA TGTGCCAGCAGCTTAATAAGCCCGCAAGAGACCCAGTACTTC. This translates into CASSLISPQETQYF.

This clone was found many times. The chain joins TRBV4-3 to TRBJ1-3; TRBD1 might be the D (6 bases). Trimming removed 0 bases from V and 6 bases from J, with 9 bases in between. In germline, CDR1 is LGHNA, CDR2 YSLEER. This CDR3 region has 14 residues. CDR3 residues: CASSQDAGANTIYF. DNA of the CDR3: TGCGCCAGCAGCCAAGATGCGGGGGCAAACACCATATATTTT.

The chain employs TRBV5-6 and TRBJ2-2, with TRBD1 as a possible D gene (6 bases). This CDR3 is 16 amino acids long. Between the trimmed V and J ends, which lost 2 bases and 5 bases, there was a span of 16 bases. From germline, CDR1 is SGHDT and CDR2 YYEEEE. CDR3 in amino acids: CASSLYRDLKTGELFF. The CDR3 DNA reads TGTGCCAGCAGCTTATACAGGGATCTGAAAACCGGGGAGCTGTTTTTT. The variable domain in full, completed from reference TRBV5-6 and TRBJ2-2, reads DAGVTQSPTHLIKTRGQQVTLRCSPKSGHDTVSWYQQALGQGPQFIFQYYEEEERQRGNFPDRFSGHQFPNYSSELNVNALLLGDSALYLCASSLYRDLKTGELFFGEGSRLTVL.

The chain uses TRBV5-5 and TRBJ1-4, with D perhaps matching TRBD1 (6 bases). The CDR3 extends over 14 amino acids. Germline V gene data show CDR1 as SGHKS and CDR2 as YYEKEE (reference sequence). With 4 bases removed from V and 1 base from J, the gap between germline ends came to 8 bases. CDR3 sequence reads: CASSEQGTNEKLFF. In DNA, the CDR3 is TGTGCCAGCAGCGAACAGGGAACTAATGAAAAACTGTTTTTT.

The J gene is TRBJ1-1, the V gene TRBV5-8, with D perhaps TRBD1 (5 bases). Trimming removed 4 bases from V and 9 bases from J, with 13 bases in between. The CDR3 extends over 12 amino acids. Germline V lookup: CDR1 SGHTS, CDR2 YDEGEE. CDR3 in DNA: TGTGCCAGCAGCCTGGATGGGGCGAAAGCTTTCTTT. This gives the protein CASSLDGAKAFF.

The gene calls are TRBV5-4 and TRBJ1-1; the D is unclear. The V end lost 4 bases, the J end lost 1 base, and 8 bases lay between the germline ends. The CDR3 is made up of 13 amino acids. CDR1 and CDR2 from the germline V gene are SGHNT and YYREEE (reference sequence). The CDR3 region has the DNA TGTGCCAGCAGCCCTAGGTCGAACACTGAAGCTTTCTTT. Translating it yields CASSPRSNTEAFF.

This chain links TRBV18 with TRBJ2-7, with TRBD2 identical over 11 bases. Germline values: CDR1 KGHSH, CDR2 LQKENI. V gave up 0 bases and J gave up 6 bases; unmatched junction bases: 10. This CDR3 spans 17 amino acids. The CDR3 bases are TGTGCCAGCTCACCACCGATCCAACTAGCGGGGGTTGTCGAGCAGTACTTC. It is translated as CASSPPIQLAGVVEQYF. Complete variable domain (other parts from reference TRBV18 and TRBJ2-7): NAGVMQNPRHLVRRRGQEARLRCSPMKGHSHVYWYRQLPEEGLKFMVYLQKENIIDESGMPKERFSAEFPKEGPSILRIQQVVRGDSAAYFCASSPPIQLAGVVEQYFGPGTRLTVT.

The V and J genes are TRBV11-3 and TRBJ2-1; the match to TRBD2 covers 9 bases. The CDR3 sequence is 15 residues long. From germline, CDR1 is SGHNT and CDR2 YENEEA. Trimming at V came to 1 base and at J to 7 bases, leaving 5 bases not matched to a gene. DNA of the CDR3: TGTGCCAGCAGCTTAGTTGGGCGGGGGGGGAATGAGCAGTTCTTC. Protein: CASSLVGRGGNEQFF.